The present T cell receptor beta chain was sequenced within a study of beta chain features in type 1 diabetes. Overall study context: All samples combined gave roughly 100 million sorted cells for examination. General study points: TCRB rearrangement may or may not be influenced by HLA type; here this remained unresolved.

What was sequenced were expressed TCRB transcripts, since all of the isolated RNA had been reverse transcribed. Method: immunoSEQ multiplex PCR; TCRdb's copy keeps in-frame clones and lacks some. This sample has 500,000 to 700,000 clones; 15% to 17% occur once, and the top ten carry around 0.095%. A few counts support this clone. Its specificity is unknown. V lost 7 bases, J lost 0 bases, and 10 bases lay in between. The CDR3 extends over 13 amino acids. Per germline, CDR1 MNHEY and CDR2 SVGAGI. Sequenced: naive CD4+ T cells from blood. The receptor was isolated from a man aged 18 to 35 in good health. The chain combines TRBV6-5 with TRBJ2-7; D is possibly TRBD2 (5 bases). CDR3 nucleotides: TGTGCCAGCACTGGGAGTGTCTCCTACGAGCAGTACTTC. Translation: CASTGSVSYEQYF.